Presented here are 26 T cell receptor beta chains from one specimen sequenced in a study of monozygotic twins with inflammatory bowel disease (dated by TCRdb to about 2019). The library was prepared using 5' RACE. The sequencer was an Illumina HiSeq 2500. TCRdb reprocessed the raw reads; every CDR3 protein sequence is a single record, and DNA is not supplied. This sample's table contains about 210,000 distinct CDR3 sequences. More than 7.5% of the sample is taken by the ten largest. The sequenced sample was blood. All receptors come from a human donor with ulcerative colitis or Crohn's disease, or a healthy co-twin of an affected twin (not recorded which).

The CDR3 is CASSFTGEYEQYF. The chain links TRBV27 to TRBJ2-7; TCRdb lists TRBD1, though no DNA is available to test this call. The CDR3 spans 13 residues. The germline gives CDR1 MNHEY, CDR2 SMNVEV (reference sequence).

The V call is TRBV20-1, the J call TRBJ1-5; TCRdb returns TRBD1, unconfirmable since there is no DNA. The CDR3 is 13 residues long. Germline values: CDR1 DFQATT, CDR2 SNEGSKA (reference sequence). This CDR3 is CSALRQGNQPQHF.

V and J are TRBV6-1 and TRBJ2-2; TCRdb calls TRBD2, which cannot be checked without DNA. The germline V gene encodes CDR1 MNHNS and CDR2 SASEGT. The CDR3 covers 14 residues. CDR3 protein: CATQTSLNTGELFF.

CDR3 region: CAWGPEPRDGNTIYF. The V and J genes are TRBV30 and TRBJ1-3; the TRBD1 assignment by TCRdb is unverifiable without DNA. The CDR3 totals 15 residues. Germline V lookup: CDR1 GTSNPN, CDR2 SVGIG (reference sequence).

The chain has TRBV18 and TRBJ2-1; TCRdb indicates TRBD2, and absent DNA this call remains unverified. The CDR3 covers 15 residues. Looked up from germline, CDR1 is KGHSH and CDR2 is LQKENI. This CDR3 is CASSPTSGDYNEQFF.

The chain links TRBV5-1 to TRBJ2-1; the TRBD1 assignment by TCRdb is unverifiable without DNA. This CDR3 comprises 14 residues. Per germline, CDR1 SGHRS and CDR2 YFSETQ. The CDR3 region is CASSPRTGLNEQFF.

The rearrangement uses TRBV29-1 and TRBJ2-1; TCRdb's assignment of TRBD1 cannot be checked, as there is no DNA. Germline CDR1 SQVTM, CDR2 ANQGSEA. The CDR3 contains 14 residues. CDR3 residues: CSVYSRGSYNEQFF.

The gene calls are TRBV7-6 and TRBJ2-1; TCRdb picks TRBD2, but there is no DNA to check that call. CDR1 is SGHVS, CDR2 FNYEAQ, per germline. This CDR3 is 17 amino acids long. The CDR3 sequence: CASSLQTSGGYYNEQFF.

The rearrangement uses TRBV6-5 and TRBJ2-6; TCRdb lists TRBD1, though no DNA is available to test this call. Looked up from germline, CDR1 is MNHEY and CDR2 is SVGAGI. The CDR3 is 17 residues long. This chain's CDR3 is CASSYSAGGSGANVLTF.

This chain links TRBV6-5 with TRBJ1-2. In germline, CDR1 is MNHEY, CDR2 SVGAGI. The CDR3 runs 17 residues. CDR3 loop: CASSYSIGGASNYGYTF.

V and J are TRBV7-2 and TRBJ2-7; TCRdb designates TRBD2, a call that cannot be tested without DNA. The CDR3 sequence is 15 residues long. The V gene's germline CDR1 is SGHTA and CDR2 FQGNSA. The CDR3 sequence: CASSFNPGTSYEQYF.

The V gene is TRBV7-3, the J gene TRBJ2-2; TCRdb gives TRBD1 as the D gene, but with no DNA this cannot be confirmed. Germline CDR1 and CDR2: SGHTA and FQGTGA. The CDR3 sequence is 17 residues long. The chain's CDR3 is CASSRGSQGVETGELFF.

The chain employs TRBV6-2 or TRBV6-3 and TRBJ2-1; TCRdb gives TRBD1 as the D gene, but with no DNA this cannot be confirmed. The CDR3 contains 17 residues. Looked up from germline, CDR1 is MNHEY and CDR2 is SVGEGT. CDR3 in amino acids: CASSHPPSASSYNEQFF.

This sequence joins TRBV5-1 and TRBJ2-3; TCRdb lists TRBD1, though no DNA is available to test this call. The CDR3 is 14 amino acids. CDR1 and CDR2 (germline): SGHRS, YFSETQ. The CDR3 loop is CASGGQGGTDTQYF.

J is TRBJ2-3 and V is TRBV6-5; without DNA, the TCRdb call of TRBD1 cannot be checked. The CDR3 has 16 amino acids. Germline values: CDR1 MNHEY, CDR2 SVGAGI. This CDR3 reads CASSYSLLSPRDTQYF.

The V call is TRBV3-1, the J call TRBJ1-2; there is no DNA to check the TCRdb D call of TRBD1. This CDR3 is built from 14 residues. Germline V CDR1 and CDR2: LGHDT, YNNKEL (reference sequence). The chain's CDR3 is CASGETGANYGYTF. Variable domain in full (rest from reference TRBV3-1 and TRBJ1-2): DTAVSQTPKYLVTQMGNDKSIKCEQNLGHDTMYWYKQDSKKFLKIMFSYNNKELIINETVPNRFSPKSPDKAHLNLHINSLELGDSAVYFCASGETGANYGYTFGSGTRLTVV.

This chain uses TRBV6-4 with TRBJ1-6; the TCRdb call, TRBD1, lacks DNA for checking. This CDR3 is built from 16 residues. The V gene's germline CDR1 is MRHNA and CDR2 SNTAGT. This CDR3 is CASLVWPGIINSPLHF.

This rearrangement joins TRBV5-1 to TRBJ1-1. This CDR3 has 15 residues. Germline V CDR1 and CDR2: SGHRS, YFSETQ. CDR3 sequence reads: CASSPSGGINTEAFF. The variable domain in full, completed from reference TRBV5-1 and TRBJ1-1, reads KAGVTQTPRYLIKTRGQQVTLSCSPISGHRSVSWYQQTPGQGLQFLFEYFSETQRNKGNFPGRFSGRQFSNSRSEMNVSTLELGDSALYLCASSPSGGINTEAFFGQGTRLTVV.

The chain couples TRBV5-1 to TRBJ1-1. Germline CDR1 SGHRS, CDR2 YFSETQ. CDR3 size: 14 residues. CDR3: CASSLEVGRTEAFF.

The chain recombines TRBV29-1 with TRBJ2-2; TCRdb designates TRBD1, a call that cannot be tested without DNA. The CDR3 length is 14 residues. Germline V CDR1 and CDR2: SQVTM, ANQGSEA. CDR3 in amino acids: CSVGEQGAPGELFF.

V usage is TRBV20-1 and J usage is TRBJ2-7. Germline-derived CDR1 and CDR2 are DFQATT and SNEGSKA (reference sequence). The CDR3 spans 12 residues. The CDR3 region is CSARDSSEEQYF.

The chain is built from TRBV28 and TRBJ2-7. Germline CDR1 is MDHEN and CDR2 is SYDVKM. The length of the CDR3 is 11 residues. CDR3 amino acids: CASGNQYEQYF.

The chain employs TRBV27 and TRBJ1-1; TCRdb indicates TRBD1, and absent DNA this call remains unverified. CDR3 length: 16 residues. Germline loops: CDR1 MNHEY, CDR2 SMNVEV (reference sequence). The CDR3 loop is CASSFSGVGMNTEAFF.

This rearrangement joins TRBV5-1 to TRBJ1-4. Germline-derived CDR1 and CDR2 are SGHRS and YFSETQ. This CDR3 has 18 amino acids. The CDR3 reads CASSSETDSLPRGEKLFF.

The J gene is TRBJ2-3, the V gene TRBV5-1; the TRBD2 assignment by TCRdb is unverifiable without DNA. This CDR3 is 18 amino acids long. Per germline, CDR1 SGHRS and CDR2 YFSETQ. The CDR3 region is CASSLELAGGYNTDTQYF.

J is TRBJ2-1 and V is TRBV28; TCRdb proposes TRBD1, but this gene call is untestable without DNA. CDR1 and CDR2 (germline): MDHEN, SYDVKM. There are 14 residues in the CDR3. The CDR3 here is CASSPDLGGGEQFF.